This T cell receptor beta chain comes out of a study of cytomegalovirus exposure and HLA in healthy donors. Overall study findings and caveats: Most TCR beta V segments were productive about 90% or about 30% of the time in an earlier analysis.

This clone was counted only a few times. Its antigen remains unidentified. Other nucleotide sequences from this sample produce the same CDR3. 60 Vbeta and 13 Jbeta primers were used in PCR. Profiled with immunoSEQ multiplex PCR; TCRdb holds only in-frame clones, not every one. The sample consists of a few hundred thousand clones, around 83% of them appearing once. The sequenced sample was PBMCs. This TCR was sampled from a girl between 5 and 17 years old in good health and CMV-seronegative.

CDR3 sequence (DNA): TGTGCCAGTAGTCCAGGTAACACTGAAGCTTTCTTT. It codes for CASSPGNTEAFF. V is TRBV19 and J is TRBJ1-1; D gene unclear. Germline assignment: CDR1 LNHDA and CDR2 SQIVND (reference sequence). Trimming shortened V by 5 bases and J by 2 bases, and 6 bases separated the two germline ends. The CDR3 totals 12 residues.